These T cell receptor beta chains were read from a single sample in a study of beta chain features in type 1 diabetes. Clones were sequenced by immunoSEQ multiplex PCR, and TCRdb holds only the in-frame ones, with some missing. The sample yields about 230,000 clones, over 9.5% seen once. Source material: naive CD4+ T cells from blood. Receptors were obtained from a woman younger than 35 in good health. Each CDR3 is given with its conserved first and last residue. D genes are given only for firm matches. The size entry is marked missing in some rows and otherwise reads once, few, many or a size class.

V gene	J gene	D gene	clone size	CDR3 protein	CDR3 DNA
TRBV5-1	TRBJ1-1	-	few	CASSLNARNTEAFF	TGCGCCAGCAGCTTAAACGCCAGGAACACTGAAGCTTTCTTT
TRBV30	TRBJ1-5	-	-	CAWSVPGRSNQPQHF	TGTGCCTGGAGTGTACCAGGCAGAAGCAATCAGCCCCAGCATTTT
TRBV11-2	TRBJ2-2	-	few	CASSLAGNTGELFF	TGTGCCAGCAGCTTAGCGGGGAACACCGGGGAGCTGTTTTTT
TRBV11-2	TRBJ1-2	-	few	CASSSLTGFPYGYTF	TGTGCCAGCAGCTCGCTAACAGGGTTTCCCTATGGCTACACCTTC
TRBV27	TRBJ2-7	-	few	CASSLSRRGAQEYEQYF	TGTGCCAGCAGTTTATCTCGCAGGGGGGCCCAAGAATACGAGCAGTACTTC
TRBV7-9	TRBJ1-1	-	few	CASSRIGGDTEAFF	TGTGCCAGCAGCCGCATAGGGGGGGACACTGAAGCTTTCTTT
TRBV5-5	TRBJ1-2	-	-	CASSSGDRYGYTF	TGTGCCAGCAGCTCGGGGGACCGCTATGGCTACACCTTC
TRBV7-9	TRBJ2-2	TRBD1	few	CASNSGQGWYGELFF	TGTGCCAGCAACTCGGGACAGGGATGGTACGGGGAGCTGTTTTTT
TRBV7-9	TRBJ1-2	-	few	CASSPIDFNYGYTF	TGTGCCAGCAGCCCGATCGACTTTAACTATGGCTACACCTTC
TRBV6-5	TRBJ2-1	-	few	CASAYREPYNEQFF	TGTGCCAGCGCTTACCGGGAGCCGTACAATGAGCAGTTCTTC
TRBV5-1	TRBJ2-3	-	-	CASSSRDTQYF	TGCGCCAGCAGCTCTAGAGATACGCAGTATTTT
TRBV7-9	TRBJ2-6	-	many	CASSRRQGTAGANVLTF	TGTGCCAGCAGCCGACGGCAGGGAACTGCTGGGGCCAACGTCCTGACTTTC
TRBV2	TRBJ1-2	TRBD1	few	CASRGTGTEYGYTF	TGTGCCAGCAGGGGGACCGGGACAGAATATGGCTACACCTTC
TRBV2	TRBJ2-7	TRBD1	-	CASNRDRDLSEQYF	TGTGCCAGCAACCGGGACAGGGACCTATCCGAGCAGTACTTC
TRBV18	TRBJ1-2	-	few	CASSLRGTDGYTF	TGTGCCAGCTCACTCCGAGGCACCGATGGCTACACCTTC
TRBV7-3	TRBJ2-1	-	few	CASSSYRVNEQFF	TGTGCCAGCAGCTCCTACAGGGTAAATGAGCAGTTCTTC
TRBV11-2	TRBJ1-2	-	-	CASSLLENRTEANYGYTF	TGTGCCAGCAGCTTATTGGAGAACAGGACCGAAGCTAACTATGGCTACACCTTC
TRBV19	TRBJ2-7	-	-	CASSSAATQPYEQYF	TGTGCCAGTAGTTCCGCCGCGACACAACCGTACGAGCAGTACTTC
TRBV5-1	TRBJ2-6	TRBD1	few	CASSLEPTGVRSGANVLTF	TGCGCCAGCAGCTTGGAACCCACAGGGGTGCGCTCTGGGGCCAACGTCCTGACTTTC
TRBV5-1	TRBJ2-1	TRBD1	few	CASSLGTGLSYNEQFF	TGCGCCAGCAGCTTGGGGACAGGACTCTCCTACAATGAGCAGTTCTTC
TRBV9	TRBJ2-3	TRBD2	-	CASSPGGGARTDTQYF	TGTGCCAGCAGTCCAGGCGGGGGGGCTCGCACAGATACGCAGTATTTT
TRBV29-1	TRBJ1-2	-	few	CSVDLLGEDYGYTF	TGCAGCGTTGATCTTTTGGGGGAGGACTATGGCTACACCTTC
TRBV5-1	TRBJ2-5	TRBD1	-	CASSRGTGGSETQYF	TGCGCCAGCAGCCGGGGGACAGGGGGTTCAGAGACCCAGTACTTC
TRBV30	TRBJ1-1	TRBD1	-	CACINGDRREAEAFF	TGTGCCTGTATTAATGGGGACAGGCGAGAGGCTGAAGCTTTCTTT
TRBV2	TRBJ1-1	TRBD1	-	CASSEEPGQMNTEAFF	TGTGCCAGCAGTGAGGAGCCGGGACAGATGAACACTGAAGCTTTCTTT
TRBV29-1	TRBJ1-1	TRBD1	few	CSAAGTGYSAEAFF	TGCAGCGCGGCCGGGACAGGGTATTCGGCCGAAGCTTTCTTT
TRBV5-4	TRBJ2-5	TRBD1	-	CASSEGTAPQETQYF	TGTGCCAGCAGCGAGGGGACAGCTCCCCAAGAGACCCAGTACTTC
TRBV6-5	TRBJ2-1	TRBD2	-	CASNPALAGTNEQFF	TGTGCCAGCAACCCCGCGTTAGCGGGGACGAATGAGCAGTTCTTC
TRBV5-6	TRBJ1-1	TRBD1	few	CASSLRGRTEAFF	TGTGCCAGCAGCCTTAGGGGGCGCACTGAAGCTTTCTTT
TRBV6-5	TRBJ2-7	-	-	CASTSFAGATYEQYF	TGTGCCAGCACCTCCTTTGCGGGGGCCACCTACGAGCAGTACTTC
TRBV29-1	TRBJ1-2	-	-	CSVTLPGDYGYTF	TGCAGCGTTACCCTTCCAGGGGACTATGGCTACACCTTC
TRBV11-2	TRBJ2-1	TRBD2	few	CASSSLAGLGNEQFF	TGTGCCAGCAGCTCCTTAGCGGGGTTGGGGAATGAGCAGTTCTTC
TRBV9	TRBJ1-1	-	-	CASSVATGMNTEAFF	TGTGCCAGCAGCGTAGCTACGGGGATGAACACTGAAGCTTTCTTT
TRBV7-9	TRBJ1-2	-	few	CASSLRWGDGYTF	TGTGCCAGCAGCTTACGCTGGGGAGATGGCTACACCTTC
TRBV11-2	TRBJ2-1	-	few	CASSFGGSLYNEQFF	TGTGCCAGCAGCTTCGGGGGTTCCCTCTACAATGAGCAGTTCTTC
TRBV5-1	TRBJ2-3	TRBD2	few	CASSLVLAGTDTQYF	TGCGCCAGCAGCTTGGTTCTAGCGGGGACAGATACGCAGTATTTT
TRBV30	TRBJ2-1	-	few	CAWSGSGYSYNEQFF	TGTGCCTGGAGTGGGAGCGGCTACTCCTACAATGAGCAGTTCTTC
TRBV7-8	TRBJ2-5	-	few	CASSLGGDQETQYF	TGTGCCAGCAGCTTAGGAGGCGATCAAGAGACCCAGTACTTC
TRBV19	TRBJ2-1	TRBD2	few	CASSNSGRARNEQFF	TGTGCCAGTAGTAATAGCGGGAGGGCCCGCAATGAGCAGTTCTTC
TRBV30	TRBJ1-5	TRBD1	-	CAWNSRAGGGNQPQHF	TGTGCCTGGAACTCCAGGGCAGGGGGAGGCAATCAGCCCCAGCATTTT
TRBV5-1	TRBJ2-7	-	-	CASSIGANSYEQYF	TGCGCCAGCAGTATAGGGGCTAACTCCTACGAGCAGTACTTC
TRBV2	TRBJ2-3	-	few	CASRRQESTDTQYF	TGTGCCAGCAGACGACAGGAGAGCACAGATACGCAGTATTTT
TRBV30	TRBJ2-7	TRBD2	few	CAWSPTPGLAVLYEQYF	TGTGCCTGGAGTCCTACCCCGGGACTAGCGGTTCTATACGAGCAGTACTTC
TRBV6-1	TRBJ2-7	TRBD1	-	CASSTGQKYEQYF	TGTGCCAGCAGTACGGGACAGAAGTACGAGCAGTACTTC
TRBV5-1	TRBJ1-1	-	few	CASSLEYSSDTEAFF	TGCGCCAGCAGCTTGGAATACTCATCGGACACTGAAGCTTTCTTT
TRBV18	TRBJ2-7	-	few	CASSPTGEAGYEQYF	TGTGCCAGCTCACCTACAGGGGAGGCGGGCTACGAGCAGTACTTC
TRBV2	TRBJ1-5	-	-	CASTNPGGRPEPQHF	TGTGCCAGCACCAACCCCGGCGGCAGACCAGAGCCCCAGCATTTT
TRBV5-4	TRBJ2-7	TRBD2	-	CASSLELGTTYEQYF	TGTGCCAGCAGCCTGGAGCTTGGGACTACCTACGAGCAGTACTTC
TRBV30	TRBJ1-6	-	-	CAWSAGRGYNSPLHF	TGTGCCTGGAGTGCTGGCAGGGGTTATAATTCACCCCTCCACTTT
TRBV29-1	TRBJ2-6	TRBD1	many	CSVGGSGGAVGANVLTF	TGCAGCGTTGGGGGGTCAGGGGGCGCGGTTGGGGCCAACGTCCTGACTTTC
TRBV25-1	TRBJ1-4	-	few	CASDPGHLGEKLFF	TGTGCCAGTGATCCTGGACACCTTGGGGAAAAACTGTTTTTT
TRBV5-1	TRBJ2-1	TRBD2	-	CASSLEGLAGVHNEQFF	TGCGCCAGCAGCCTGGAAGGACTAGCGGGAGTCCACAATGAGCAGTTCTTC
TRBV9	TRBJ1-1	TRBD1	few	CASSVGLTGGPEAFF	TGTGCCAGCAGCGTAGGCCTGACAGGGGGCCCCGAAGCTTTCTTT
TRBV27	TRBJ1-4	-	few	CASSLQGEKLFF	TGTGCCAGCAGTTTACAGGGGGAAAAACTGTTTTTT
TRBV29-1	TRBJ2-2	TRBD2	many	CSVGTGGTGELFF	TGCAGCGTTGGAACGGGAGGGACCGGGGAGCTGTTTTTT
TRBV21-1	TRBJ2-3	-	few	CASSKALGLAGGSPSTDTQYF	TGTGCCAGCAGCAAAGCGCTAGGTCTAGCGGGAGGGTCCCCCTCCACAGATACGCAGTATTTT
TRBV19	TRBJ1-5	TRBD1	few	CASSIPTGGGNQPQHF	TGTGCCAGTAGTATCCCCACAGGGGGCGGCAATCAGCCCCAGCATTTT
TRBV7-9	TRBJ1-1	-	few	CASSQGTEAFF	TGTGCCAGCAGCCAGGGTACTGAAGCTTTCTTT
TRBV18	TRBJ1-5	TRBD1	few	CASSRQGGNQPQHF	TGTGCCAGCTCACGACAGGGTGGCAATCAGCCCCAGCATTTT
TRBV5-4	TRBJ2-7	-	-	CASSGTTGTYEQYF	TGTGCCAGCAGCGGCACGACGGGGACCTACGAGCAGTACTTC